One sample yielded the 32 T cell receptor beta chains listed below, sequenced in a study of long-term antiretroviral therapy in people with HIV (dated by TCRdb to between 2022 and 2023). The immunoSEQ hsTCRB v3.0 assay was used at survey level resolution to sequence the TRB variable region. The immuneACCESS repertoire file appears here via TCRdb, limited to in-frame rearrangements. These files lack a portion of the clones; in checked studies, under half of the deficit traces to unresolved V genes, and the cause of the others is not known. For this sample there are under 30,000 clones; about 85% appear just once. The ten biggest clones cover roughly 4% of the sample. The sequencing here drew on unsorted PBMCs, taken 1.9 years after starting antiretroviral therapy. These receptors all stem from a woman aged 25 to 39 with HIV.

This chain links TRBV6-1 with TRBJ1-2, with D uncertain. With 6 bases removed from V and 4 bases from J, the gap between germline ends came to 9 bases. Germline V gives CDR1 MNHNS, CDR2 SASEGT. The CDR3 totals 12 residues. CDR3 nucleotides: TGTGCCAGCAGCGACGGCGGCTATGGCTACACCTTC. Residues: CASSDGGYGYTF.

The chain carries TRBV7-2 and TRBJ1-5; 10 bases agree with TRBD1. Trimming at V came to 1 base and at J to 6 bases, leaving 6 bases not matched to a gene. The CDR3 consists of 16 residues. Germline V gene data show CDR1 as SGHTA and CDR2 as FQGNSA. The CDR3 nucleotides read TGTGCCAGCAGCTTAGACGACAGGGGGCGAGGTCAGCCCCAGCATTTT. Protein product: CASSLDDRGRGQPQHF.

The rearrangement uses TRBV6-1 and TRBJ2-1, with unresolved D. Germline V lookup: CDR1 MNHNS, CDR2 SASEGT. The CDR3 is 15 residues long. V was shortened by 10 bases and J by 4 bases, with 20 bases between the two germline ends. CDR3 protein: CATRSDGRTYNEQFF. The CDR3 DNA reads as TGTGCCACCCGGAGTGACGGCCGAACGTACAATGAGCAGTTCTTC.

The gene calls are TRBV5-5 and TRBJ2-1; D is unclear. V dropped 4 bases and J dropped 2 bases, with 7 bases sitting between them. Germline assignment: CDR1 SGHKS and CDR2 YYEKEE (reference sequence). The CDR3 has 13 amino acids. The CDR3 loop reads CASSPFPYNEQFF. In DNA form, the CDR3 reads TGTGCCAGCAGCCCCTTTCCCTACAATGAGCAGTTCTTC.

V gene TRBV4-1 combines with J gene TRBJ1-5, with 8 bases that match TRBD1. Germline values: CDR1 MGHRA, CDR2 YSYEKL. The V gene end was trimmed by 4 bases and the J gene end by 6 bases; junction bases not matched to a gene: 8. The CDR3 covers 15 residues. CDR3: CASSLGTGRSQPQHF. CDR3 in DNA: TGCGCCAGCAGCCTCGGGACAGGTCGCAGTCAGCCCCAGCATTTT.

This clone was seen more than once but under ten times. The rearrangement joins TRBV30 to TRBJ1-1; 7 bases are a match to TRBD1. CDR1 and CDR2 (germline): GTSNPN, SVGIG (reference sequence). CDR3 length equals 13 residues. V lost 2 bases, J lost 1 base, and 1 base stayed unmatched. The CDR3, as DNA: TGTGCCTGGAGTCCAGGGGGGAACACTGAAGCTTTCTTT. This sequence encodes CAWSPGGNTEAFF. Full variable domain (missing parts from reference TRBV30 and TRBJ1-1): SQTIHQWPATLVQPVGSPLSLECTVEGTSNPNLYWYRQAAGRGLQLLFYSVGIGQISSEVPQNLSASRPQDRQFILSSKKLLLSDSGFYLCAWSPGGNTEAFFGQGTRLTVV.

The rearrangement uses TRBV29-1 and TRBJ1-3; D gene uncertain. The CDR3 contains 11 residues. Germline lookup yields CDR1 SQVTM and CDR2 ANQGSEA. V gave up 1 base and J gave up 3 bases, with 1 base separating them. The CDR3 reads CSVEGGNTIYF. In DNA form, the CDR3 reads TGCAGCGTTGAAGGTGGAAACACCATATATTTT.

The rearrangement uses TRBV12-5 and TRBJ2-3; TRBD2 might be the D (6 bases). The germline gives CDR1 LGHNT, CDR2 FRNRAP. V lost 6 bases to trimming and J lost 1 base, with 11 bases between them. This CDR3 has 14 residues. Here the CDR3 DNA reads TGTGCTAGTGGGCGGGACCAACGCACAGATACGCAGTATTTT. Encoded protein: CASGRDQRTDTQYF.

The V and J genes are TRBV19 and TRBJ2-3; TRBD1 agrees at 11 bases. Germline CDR1 reads LNHDA; CDR2 reads SQIVND (reference sequence). There are 17 residues in the CDR3. V lost 5 bases and J lost 0; bases outside the gene matches: 7. This CDR3 is CASSWTGGFSSTDTQYF. As DNA, the CDR3 is TGTGCCAGTAGTTGGACAGGGGGCTTCTCGAGCACAGATACGCAGTATTTT.

The chain is built from TRBV6-5 and TRBJ2-6; 7 nucleotides align to TRBD1. Germline V gene sequence: CDR1 MNHEY, CDR2 SVGAGI. The V and J ends lost 6 bases and 1 base, in that order; junction bases with no gene match: 3. The CDR3 contains 15 residues. The CDR3 coding sequence is TGTGCCAGCAGGAGGGGACAGTCTGGGGCCAACGTCCTGACTTTC. Protein product: CASRRGQSGANVLTF.

The chain combines TRBV18 with TRBJ2-7; D unresolved. V was trimmed by 4 bases and J by 4 bases, leaving 14 bases between them. The germline V gene has CDR1 KGHSH and CDR2 LQKENI. This CDR3 spans 14 amino acids. CDR3 sequence reads: CASSLNPGEYEQYV. The CDR3 DNA reads as TGTGCCAGCTCACTTAACCCCGGCGAATACGAGCAGTACGTC.

The V and J genes are TRBV30 and TRBJ1-1; D is possibly TRBD1 (5 bases). Trimming removed 5 bases at V and 3 bases at J, with 10 bases between. The CDR3 runs to 12 residues. The germline V gene has CDR1 GTSNPN and CDR2 SVGIG (reference sequence). The CDR3 coding sequence is TGTGCCTGGGTACGACAGTACACTGAAGCTTTCTTT. Protein product: CAWVRQYTEAFF.

This rearrangement joins TRBV6-1 to TRBJ2-2; 7 bases are a match to TRBD2. The germline CDR1 and CDR2 sequences are MNHNS and SASEGT. V lost 7 bases to trimming and J lost 0 bases; unmatched junction nucleotides: 2. This CDR3 region has 14 residues. The DNA of the CDR3 is TGTGCCAGCATAGCGGGTACGAACACCGGGGAGCTGTTTTTT. Translated: CASIAGTNTGELFF.

The CDR3 here is CASSFGEYWTGELFF. The CDR3 nucleotides read TGTGCCAGCAGTTTCGGGGAGTACTGGACCGGGGAGCTGTTTTTT. The rearrangement uses TRBV27 and TRBJ2-2, with D tentatively TRBD2 (5 bases). With 3 bases removed from V and 5 bases from J, the gap between germline ends came to 13 bases. Germline lookup yields CDR1 MNHEY and CDR2 SMNVEV (reference sequence). The CDR3 extends over 15 amino acids.

This clone has only a few counts. The V and J genes are TRBV19 and TRBJ1-2; the D is unclear. CDR3 length: 12 amino acids. Trimming left V 10 bases short and J 1 base short, with 10 bases between. Germline CDR1 reads LNHDA; CDR2 reads SQIVND (reference sequence). CDR3: CATEEGNYGYTF. The CDR3 DNA follows: TGTGCCACCGAGGAGGGTAACTATGGCTACACCTTC.

Comment on this clone: At one boundary the junction diverges from the germline segment, which might be a read error. J is TRBJ2-1 and V is TRBV5-6; 7 bases agree with TRBD1. Germline V gene sequence: CDR1 SGHDT, CDR2 YYEEEE. The CDR3 is 14 residues long. CDR3 DNA sequence: TGTGCCAGCAGTTTGGGGACAGTGTATAATGAGCAGTTCTTC. Translated: CASSLGTVYNEQFF.

This clone was counted a single time. This chain links TRBV4-1 with TRBJ2-1; 7 positions agree with TRBD1. Germline V lookup: CDR1 MGHRA, CDR2 YSYEKL. The CDR3 covers 17 residues. V was clipped by 4 bases and J by 0 bases; unmatched bases: 9. The CDR3 coding sequence is TGCGCCAGCAGCCGATGGGACAGTCGTAGCTCCTACAATGAGCAGTTCTTC. Amino acid sequence: CASSRWDSRSSYNEQFF.

J is TRBJ1-5 and V is TRBV12-5; D gene uncertain. The V and J ends lost 2 bases and 3 bases respectively, with 14 bases between them. CDR1 is LGHNT and CDR2 is FRNRAP in the germline V gene. This CDR3 has 16 amino acids. The CDR3 loop reads CASGLMNDWFNQPQHF. The DNA of the CDR3 is TGTGCTAGTGGTTTGATGAATGACTGGTTCAATCAGCCCCAGCATTTT.

The V call is TRBV5-8, the J call TRBJ2-2, with D maybe TRBD2 (6 bases). Germline lookup yields CDR1 SGHTS and CDR2 YDEGEE. Between the trimmed V and J ends, which lost 4 bases and 5 bases, there was a span of 15 bases. CDR3 size: 15 residues. For the CDR3, the DNA is TGTGCCAGCAGCGACGGAGGGAGGTGGACCGGGGAGCTGTTTTTT. This codes for CASSDGGRWTGELFF.

This clone is medium-sized. The chain employs TRBV5-6 and TRBJ2-3; 8 positions agree with TRBD2. This CDR3 comprises 15 residues. CDR1 SGHDT and CDR2 YYEEEE come from the germline V gene. V lost 7 bases to trimming and J lost 0 bases; unmatched junction nucleotides: 7. CDR3 residues: CASDSSGASTDTQYF. Written as DNA, the CDR3 is TGTGCCAGCGACAGTAGCGGGGCTAGCACAGATACGCAGTATTTT. The full variable domain, rest sourced from reference TRBV5-6 and TRBJ2-3, is DAGVTQSPTHLIKTRGQQVTLRCSPKSGHDTVSWYQQALGQGPQFIFQYYEEEERQRGNFPDRFSGHQFPNYSSELNVNALLLGDSALYLCASDSSGASTDTQYFGPGTRLTVL.

This chain connects TRBV2 to TRBJ2-1; D remains unclear. V lost 6 bases and J 5 bases, leaving 14 bases between the germline ends. CDR3 size: 14 residues. CDR1 and CDR2 (germline): SNHLY, FYNNEI. CDR3 nucleotides: TGTGCCAGCAGGGACCAAGGGTCCCACAATGAGCAGTTCTTC. Its protein product is CASRDQGSHNEQFF. Using reference TRBV2 and TRBJ2-1 for the parts outside the CDR3, the full variable domain is EPEVTQTPSHQVTQMGQEVILRCVPISNHLYFYWYRQILGQKVEFLVSFYNNEISEKSEIFDDQFSVERPDGSNFTLKIRSTKLEDSAMYFCASRDQGSHNEQFFGPGTRLTVL.

A single count supports this clone. This sequence joins TRBV10-3 and TRBJ2-1; TRBD2 might be the D (6 bases). V was trimmed by 3 bases and J by 2 bases, leaving 20 bases between them. Germline V gene lookup returns CDR1 ENHRY and CDR2 SYGVKD. CDR3 length: 18 residues. The CDR3 sequence: CAISDLGDGGPTYNEQFF. The CDR3 bases are TGTGCCATCAGTGATCTAGGGGACGGGGGACCAACCTACAATGAGCAGTTCTTC.

The count of this clone is one. V gene TRBV29-1 combines with J gene TRBJ1-5; no clear D. The germline gives CDR1 SQVTM, CDR2 ANQGSEA. This CDR3 region has 14 residues. Between the trimmed V and J ends, which lost 5 bases and 1 base, there was a span of 12 bases. In DNA, the CDR3 is TGCAGCGTTTCGGTAGGGCTAAGCAATCAGCCCCAGCATTTT. Translating gives CSVSVGLSNQPQHF.

The chain joins TRBV29-1 to TRBJ1-2, with D perhaps matching TRBD1 (5 bases). Trimming pared 5 bases from V and 4 bases from J, leaving 17 bases between. Germline V lookup: CDR1 SQVTM, CDR2 ANQGSEA. The CDR3 runs 14 residues. CDR3 sequence reads: CSVLGQGERYGYTF. In nucleotides, the CDR3 is TGCAGCGTTCTGGGTCAGGGAGAGCGCTATGGCTACACCTTC.

This clone was seen just once. This chain joins TRBV4-2 and TRBJ1-6, with a weak D call TRBD1 (5 bases). Germline assignment: CDR1 LGHNA and CDR2 YNFKEQ. The CDR3 runs to 16 residues. With 0 bases removed from V and 7 bases from J, the gap between germline ends came to 13 bases. The CDR3: CASSQDTSRGNSPLHF. CDR3 DNA: TGTGCCAGCAGCCAAGATACGTCCCGGGGGAATTCACCCCTCCACTTT.

This clone appeared a single time. The rearrangement joins TRBV7-6 to TRBJ1-2; the D gene is possibly TRBD1 (6 bases). The germline CDR1 and CDR2 sequences are SGHVS and FNYEAQ. The CDR3 is 14 residues long. Trimming left V 1 base short and J 4 bases short, with 10 bases between. CDR3 in amino acids: CASSLGEDSYGYTF. The DNA of the CDR3 is TGTGCCAGCAGCTTAGGCGAGGACAGCTATGGCTACACCTTC.

CDR3 amino acids: CAWSVSGTGDTQYF. CDR3 nucleotides: TGTGCCTGGAGTGTATCGGGGACAGGAGATACGCAGTATTTT. The chain links TRBV30 to TRBJ2-3; TRBD1 matches 8 bases. CDR1 and CDR2 from the germline V gene are GTSNPN and SVGIG (reference sequence). V gave up 0 bases and J gave up 5 bases; unmatched junction bases: 4. The CDR3 loop spans 14 amino acids. The full variable domain, in which reference TRBV30 and TRBJ2-3 provide the parts outside the CDR3, is SQTIHQWPATLVQPVGSPLSLECTVEGTSNPNLYWYRQAAGRGLQLLFYSVGIGQISSEVPQNLSASRPQDRQFILSSKKLLLSDSGFYLCAWSVSGTGDTQYFGPGTRLTVL.

The chain joins TRBV7-2 to TRBJ1-2, with 7 bases lining up with TRBD1. V was clipped by 2 bases and J by 4 bases; unmatched bases: 10. The CDR3 totals 16 residues. Looked up from germline, CDR1 is SGHTA and CDR2 is FQGNSA. The chain's CDR3 is CASSLKSGTVFYGYTF. The CDR3 nucleotides read TGTGCCAGCAGCTTAAAGTCTGGGACAGTTTTCTATGGCTACACCTTC.

The V call is TRBV5-4, the J call TRBJ2-1; 8 nucleotides align to TRBD1. The CDR3 has 14 amino acids. From germline, CDR1 is SGHNT and CDR2 YYREEE (reference sequence). V dropped 4 bases and J dropped 7; count of bases not matched to a gene: 7. As DNA, the CDR3 is TGTGCCAGCAGCCCGGACAGGGAGAGGAATGAGCAGTTCTTC. This codes for CASSPDRERNEQFF.

The J gene is TRBJ1-1, the V gene TRBV30, with D possibly being TRBD1 (5 bases). CDR1 and CDR2 from the germline V gene are GTSNPN and SVGIG (reference sequence). This CDR3 spans 13 amino acids. Trimming took off 0 bases at V and 6 bases at J, with 11 bases between the two ends. CDR3 nucleotide sequence: TGTGCCTGGAGTGTAGGGGCGGGAGCTGAAGCTTTCTTT. This codes for CAWSVGAGAEAFF.

The CDR3 loop is CASRPSGDSPLHF. The CDR3 nucleotides read TGTGCCAGTAGACCCTCCGGGGACTCGCCCCTCCACTTT. The gene calls are TRBV19 and TRBJ1-6, with D maybe TRBD1 (5 bases). V lost 6 bases and J 13 bases, leaving 16 bases between the germline ends. Germline CDR1 and CDR2: LNHDA and SQIVND (reference sequence). The length of the CDR3 is 13 residues.

The V and J genes are TRBV15 and TRBJ1-3; D is undetermined. The V gene's germline CDR1 is LNHNV and CDR2 YYDKDF (reference sequence). Trimming took 1 base from V and 0 from J, leaving 4 bases between them. The CDR3 is 14 residues long. Here the CDR3 DNA reads TGTGCCACCAGCAGAGGTGGCTCTGGAAACACCATATATTTT. It yields the protein CATSRGGSGNTIYF.